The clone carrying this T cell receptor beta chain was counted at least ten times. Its specificity is not known. The CDR3 is made up of 14 amino acids. Germline V lookup: CDR1 MDHEN, CDR2 SYDVKM. Trimming removed 5 bases from V and 1 base from J, with 10 bases in between. The data belong to a study of response to subunit inactivated influenza vaccine. Overall study results and limits: The study's authors posited that every seasonal influenza vaccination enlists few new T cells.

TCRdb analysed the RT-PCR reads with MiXCR anew, one entry per CDR3 protein. The sample has hundreds of thousands of distinct CDR3 sequences, roughly 8.2% seen once; the top ten hold 10% to 15%. This sequence originates from a man aged 45-69 years who received an inactivated influenza vaccine. Sequenced here: PBMCs from blood, sampled less than 30 months after vaccination. The chain carries TRBV28 and TRBJ2-3; perhaps TRBD1 as D (5 bases). CDR3 sequence: CASSIKTGTDTQYF. The CDR3 DNA sequence: TGTGCCAGCAGTATAAAGACAGGCACAGATACGCAGTATTTT.